A selection of T cell receptor beta chains follows, all from one sample in a study of cytomegalovirus exposure and HLA in healthy donors. The table came from immunoSEQ multiplex PCR; TCRdb's copy has only in-frame clones and leaves some out. The repertoire includes under 140,000 clones, around 76% of them detected once, and roughly 13% sits in the top ten. The sequenced material came from PBMCs. These receptors came from a man between 25 and 39 years old in good health and CMV-seropositive. The CDR3 runs from the conserved cysteine through the conserved F or W. A D gene is named only where the DNA matches it firmly. Part of the rows lack a size; the others show once, few, many or a class for expanded clones.

V gene	J gene	clone size	D gene	CDR3 protein	CDR3 DNA
TRBV27	TRBJ1-5	-	-	CASSYRENQPQHF	TGTGCCAGCAGTTACAGGGAAAATCAGCCCCAGCATTTT
TRBV11-2	TRBJ1-5	-	-	CASSLGRGQPQHF	TGTGCCAGCAGCCTAGGGCGGGGACAGCCCCAGCATTTT
TRBV6-1	TRBJ1-3	-	-	CAGGSDGGGNTIYF	TGTGCCGGCGGGTCGGACGGAGGAGGAAACACCATATATTTT
TRBV4-1	TRBJ2-3	-	TRBD2	CASSQVAGGRADTQYF	TGCGCCAGCAGCCAGGTAGCGGGGGGGCGCGCAGATACGCAGTATTTT
TRBV2	TRBJ2-5	-	TRBD2	CASSPLGGGRKTQYF	TGTGCCAGCAGCCCCCTGGGCGGGGGTAGGAAGACCCAGTACTTC
TRBV2	TRBJ2-2	few	TRBD1	CASRPGQGWTGELFF	TGTGCCAGCAGGCCTGGACAGGGATGGACCGGGGAGCTGTTTTTT
TRBV4-1	TRBJ1-3	-	-	CASRQDGSGNTIYF	TGCGCCAGTAGACAGGACGGCTCTGGAAACACCATATATTTT
TRBV19	TRBJ2-2	few	TRBD2	CASSIGAGTRKKELFF	TGTGCCAGTAGTATTGGGGCCGGGACTAGGAAGAAGGAGCTGTTTTTT
TRBV10-3	TRBJ2-1	few	TRBD1	CAISEGQEISYNEQFF	TGTGCCATCAGTGAGGGACAGGAGATCTCCTACAATGAGCAGTTCTTC
TRBV28	TRBJ2-1	-	-	CASSLRGGVYNEQFF	TGTGCCAGCAGTTTGCGGGGCGGAGTCTACAATGAGCAGTTCTTC
TRBV19	TRBJ2-2	few	TRBD2	CASNRAGFTGELFF	TGTGCCAGTAATCGAGCGGGGTTTACCGGGGAGCTGTTTTTT
TRBV18	TRBJ2-7	-	TRBD1	CASSLPPGQGREQYF	TGTGCCAGCTCACTACCCCCGGGACAGGGGAGAGAGCAGTACTTC
TRBV5-1	TRBJ1-2	-	-	CASSAISGVDGYGYTF	TGCGCCAGCAGCGCCATAAGCGGGGTCGACGGCTATGGCTACACCTTC
TRBV5-6	TRBJ2-5	-	TRBD1	CASSPGQDRVETQYF	TGTGCCAGCAGCCCCGGTCAGGACAGGGTCGAGACCCAGTACTTC
TRBV19	TRBJ2-5	-	-	CASGLTAGAETQYF	TGTGCCAGCGGCCTTACCGCAGGGGCAGAGACCCAGTACTTC
TRBV9	TRBJ2-7	-	-	CASSGGPGLGEYEQYF	TGTGCCAGCAGCGGCGGACCCGGACTCGGGGAGTACGAGCAGTACTTC
TRBV2	TRBJ1-2	-	-	CATGPNANYGYTF	TGTGCCACGGGTCCTAACGCAAACTATGGCTACACCTTC
TRBV7-9	TRBJ2-1	-	TRBD1	CASSFGGGTGFNNEQFF	TGTGCCAGCAGCTTCGGCGGAGGGACAGGGTTCAACAATGAGCAGTTCTTC
TRBV5-8	TRBJ1-2	-	-	CASTFPLGGAYGYTF	TGTGCCAGCACCTTCCCCCTGGGGGGGGCCTATGGCTACACCTTC
TRBV28	TRBJ2-7	-	-	CASSLRYEQYF	TGTGCCAGCAGTCTACGATACGAGCAGTACTTC
TRBV9	TRBJ2-2	-	-	CASSPRETLNTGELFF	TGTGCCAGCAGCCCAAGGGAGACCCTGAACACCGGGGAGCTGTTTTTT
TRBV29-1	TRBJ2-1	once	-	CSAGAEGPSYNEQFF	TGCAGCGCTGGGGCGGAGGGACCATCCTACAATGAGCAGTTCTTC
TRBV27	TRBJ2-5	few	-	CASSLAEWETQYF	TGTGCCAGCAGCCTGGCGGAATGGGAGACCCAGTACTTC
TRBV7-9	TRBJ1-2	-	TRBD1	CASSPWAGTGNGGGGYTF	TGTGCCAGCAGCCCGTGGGCCGGGACAGGCAACGGAGGGGGAGGCTACACCTTC
TRBV9	TRBJ2-1	-	-	CASSVETGVGLENEQFF	TGTGCCAGCAGCGTAGAAACGGGGGTAGGGTTAGAAAATGAGCAGTTCTTC
TRBV18	TRBJ1-1	-	-	CASSPFPGQTNTEAFF	TGTGCCAGCTCACCCTTCCCGGGACAAACGAACACTGAAGCTTTCTTT
TRBV14	TRBJ2-7	-	-	CVSSQGFRTYEQYF	TGTGTCAGCAGCCAAGGATTCAGAACCTACGAGCAGTACTTC
TRBV5-4	TRBJ1-1	-	TRBD1	CASSLTGQGGAEAFF	TGTGCCAGCAGCTTGACGGGACAGGGAGGGGCTGAAGCTTTCTTT
TRBV19	TRBJ1-1	few	-	CASSNSGWNTEAFF	TGTGCCAGTAGTAACTCAGGGTGGAACACTGAAGCTTTCTTT
TRBV2	TRBJ2-2	-	TRBD2	CASKGAGGPNTGELFF	TGTGCGAGTAAAGGAGCGGGGGGGCCTAACACCGGGGAGCTGTTTTTT
TRBV18	TRBJ1-1	-	-	CASSPPGQGNTEAFF	TGTGCCAGCTCACCACCGGGGCAGGGAAACACTGAAGCTTTCTTT
TRBV7-6	TRBJ2-1	-	TRBD2	CASSLEGTSSYNEQFF	TGTGCCAGCAGCTTAGAGGGGACTAGCTCCTACAATGAGCAGTTCTTC
TRBV30	TRBJ2-1	-	TRBD2	CAWSFGGEGNEQFF	TGTGCCTGGAGTTTCGGGGGGGAGGGCAATGAGCAGTTCTTC
TRBV7-9	TRBJ1-6	-	TRBD1	CASSSWGDRPNLHF	TGTGCCAGCAGCTCCTGGGGGGACAGACCCAACCTCCACTTT
TRBV7-2	TRBJ2-1	-	-	CASSLEHNSYNEQFF	TGTGCCAGCAGCTTAGAACACAACTCCTACAATGAGCAGTTCTTC
TRBV7-2	TRBJ2-7	-	-	CASSLEARTYEQYF	TGTGCCAGCAGCTTAGAGGCGAGGACCTACGAGCAGTACTTC
TRBV7-8	TRBJ1-4	-	TRBD1	CASSAQGLGEKLFF	TGTGCCAGCAGCGCACAGGGGTTGGGTGAAAAACTGTTTTTT
TRBV4-3	TRBJ2-7	-	TRBD2	CASSQGLGVAGRGRSYEQYF	TGCGCCAGCAGCCAGGGGCTTGGGGTCGCTGGGAGGGGCCGATCCTACGAGCAGTACTTC
TRBV4-3	TRBJ1-4	-	TRBD1	CATSQSRDRGEKLFF	TGCGCCACCAGCCAATCACGGGACAGGGGTGAAAAACTGTTTTTT